This T cell receptor beta chain was identified in a study of human T cells and chemical hapten exposure. Study-wide results and caveats: PT1 expanded TCR counts and patch test score correlated positively. Alopecia in all donors means immunity may differ from healthy individuals. In comparison with controls, expanded TCRs gave rise to a significantly larger number of large CDR3 similarity clusters.

TCRdb passed the RACE reads through MiXCR, listing each CDR3 protein once. The sample has a few hundred thousand distinct CDR3 sequences; approximately 5.1% are singletons. A word on this clonotype: The antigen remains undetermined.

The time point: patch test 1, 2 weeks after DPC sensitization. Specified treatment: therapeutic diphenylcyclopropenone sensitization with weekly scalp DPC. Every patch test was put on after a blood sample was taken. Germline lookup yields CDR1 SGHRS and CDR2 YFSETQ. The V end was cut by 4 bases, the J end by 9 bases, with 8 bases between. The CDR3 extends over 12 amino acids. The clonotype was recovered from a woman aged 45-65 years with alopecia areata. Some clones in this sample may be carry-over from other donors' samples. This chain links TRBV5-1 with TRBJ1-6; D gene unclear. The sequences come from whole blood, collected in connection with sensitization to the hapten diphenylcyclopropenone (DPC). CDR3 amino acids: CASSPGSSPLHF. The DNA for the CDR3 is TGCGCCAGCAGCCCGGGGAGTTCACCCCTCCACTTT.